This T cell receptor beta chain was recorded in a study of blood T cell repertoires in COVID-19. Study-wide background: T cells, B-cell-depleted T cells, or PBMCs provided the cDNA or gDNA that served as material.

From germline, CDR1 is ENHRY and CDR2 SYGVKD. V lost 6 bases to trimming and J lost 3 bases; unmatched junction nucleotides: 2. CDR3 length: 12 residues. Produced via immunoSEQ multiplex PCR; TCRdb's table is partial and in-frame only. The sample lists around 200,000 clones, around 81% seen once, with less than 6% in the top ten. The TCR comes from a woman in her 70s with acute or convalescent COVID-19. The sequenced material came from peripheral blood. The chain has TRBV10-3 and TRBJ2-7; 7 nucleotides agree with TRBD1. The CDR3 coding sequence is TGTGCCATCAGGGGACAGTTCTACGAGCAGTACTTC. Translation gives CAIRGQFYEQYF.